A selection of T cell receptor beta chains follows, all from one sample in a study of blood T cells in healthy people across ages. Each CDR3 protein is one row after TCRdb ran MiXCR on the 5' RACE reads. This table holds approximately 830,000 distinct CDR3 sequences, about 59% found once. Sequenced sample: blood. The source is a young man in good health. Each CDR3 is given with its conserved first and last residue. D genes are given only for firm matches. Expanded clones get a size class; other rows say once, few or many, or leave the size out.

>TRBV7-8|TRBJ2-1|NA|TRBD1
TGTGCCAGCAGCCTTATTGGGACAGGTAGGGGTGAGCAGTTCTTC
CASSLIGTGRGEQFF
>TRBV5-1|TRBJ1-6|once|TRBD1
TGCGCCAGCAGCACGGGACAGGAGAGCTCCTATAATTCACCCCTCCACTTT
CASSTGQESSYNSPLHF
>TRBV7-2|TRBJ2-7|few|TRBD2
TGTGCCAGCAGCTGGACTGGCGGTGCGGGGGGTACCTACGAGCAGTACTTC
CASSWTGGAGGTYEQYF
>TRBV20-1|TRBJ1-3|NA|NA
TGCAGTGCTAGAGAAGGGGGACGTGCTGGAAACACCATATATTTT
CSAREGGRAGNTIYF
>TRBV7-2|TRBJ2-5|few|TRBD2
TGTGCCAGCAGCTTAGTGTCTAGCGGGGGGCAAGAGACCCAGTACTTC
CASSLVSSGGQETQYF
>TRBV20-1|TRBJ2-1|NA|NA
TGCAGTGCTAGCCCCCCCGGGGGATTGTACAATGAGCAGTTCTTC
CSASPPGGLYNEQFF
>TRBV4-2|TRBJ2-3|NA|TRBD2
TGTGCCAGCAGCCAAGGAGCGGGGGGGCGTACGCAGTATTTT
CASSQGAGGRTQYF
>TRBV4-2|TRBJ2-7|NA|NA
TGTGCCAGCAGCCAAGCTCTATCCCAGAGGGCGGCCGTCTACGAGCAGTACTTC
CASSQALSQRAAVYEQYF
>TRBV20-1|TRBJ1-5|few|TRBD1
TGCAGTGCCGCCGGGACAGGGGGCAATCAGCCCCAGCATTTT
CSAAGTGGNQPQHF
>TRBV6-5|TRBJ2-3|NA|NA
TGTGCCAGCAGTTACACCGCGTTAGATACGCAGTATTTT
CASSYTALDTQYF
>TRBV9|TRBJ1-5|NA|NA
TGTGCCAGCAGCCGGGGAGGGGGGGACGGGCAGCCCCAGCATTTT
CASSRGGGDGQPQHF
>TRBV5-1|TRBJ2-7|few|NA
TGCGCCAGCAGCTTGGACCCGGTCAGGGTTTCCTACGAGCAGTACTTC
CASSLDPVRVSYEQYF
>TRBV25-1|TRBJ2-2|NA|TRBD1
TGTGCCAGCAGTAAGGACAGGACCGGGGAGCTGTTTTTT
CASSKDRTGELFF
>TRBV29-1|TRBJ1-2|few|NA
TGCAGCGCCTGGGACCGCACTAACTATGGCTACACCTTC
CSAWDRTNYGYTF
>TRBV29-1|TRBJ2-7|NA|TRBD2
TGCAGCGTTTTAAGACTAGCGGGGGTTAGGTATGAGCAGTACTTC
CSVLRLAGVRYEQYF
>TRBV7-2|TRBJ2-1|NA|TRBD2
TGTGCCAGCACTCTAGGGAGTCCTAGCGGGGGCAAGGAGCAGTTCTTC
CASTLGSPSGGKEQFF
>TRBV10-3|TRBJ2-6|NA|NA
TGTGCCATCAGACAAACTGGGGGGGCCAACGTCCTGACTTTC
CAIRQTGGANVLTF
>TRBV29-1|TRBJ1-4|NA|NA
TGCAGCGTTGTGGGGCAGGATGAAAAACTGTTTTTT
CSVVGQDEKLFF
>TRBV28|TRBJ1-6|NA|NA
TGTGCCAGCAATGAAAGAGTCCGGCTCGATTCACCCCTCCACTTT
CASNERVRLDSPLHF
>TRBV20-1|TRBJ2-7|NA|NA
TGCGGTGCTAAAGACACCGGCTCCTACAATGAGCAGTACTTC
CGAKDTGSYNEQYF
>TRBV7-6|TRBJ2-5|NA|NA
TGTGCCAGCAGCTTAGGTCTCCGGGGGGGACAGCCCGTGGAGACCCAGTACTTC
CASSLGLRGGQPVETQYF
>TRBV15|TRBJ2-3|many|TRBD2
TGTGCCACCAGCAGAGGATTGGGGGGGGACACGCAGTATTTT
CATSRGLGGDTQYF
>TRBV6-2/TRBV6-3|TRBJ2-4|NA|NA
TGTGCCAGCAGTTATTATCTTAAAGATTCGGCCAAAAACATTCAGTACTTC
CASSYYLKDSAKNIQYF
>TRBV20-1|TRBJ1-6|NA|NA
TGCAGTGCTACTCGACGGAATAATTCACCCCTCCACTTT
CSATRRNNSPLHF
>TRBV24-1|TRBJ2-5|NA|TRBD1
TGTGCCACCAGTGATTTAAGACAGGGAGTGGAGACCCAGTACTTC
CATSDLRQGVETQYF
>TRBV27|TRBJ2-5|NA|NA
TGTGCCAGTAGTAGGGGGACACCTCAAGAGACCCAGTACTTC
CASSRGTPQETQYF
>TRBV12-3/TRBV12-4|TRBJ2-5|NA|TRBD1
TGTGCCAGCAGTAGTAGGACAGGGGGCGAAAGGGTGACCCAGTACTTC
CASSSRTGGERVTQYF
>TRBV27|TRBJ2-1|NA|TRBD2
TGTGCCAGCAGACCGGGACTAGCTTCTTACAATGAGCAGTTCTTC
CASRPGLASYNEQFF
>TRBV6-2/TRBV6-3|TRBJ2-1|NA|TRBD1
TGTGCCAGCAGTCAGCAAACAGGGGGACAAGGCAATGAGCAGTTCTTC
CASSQQTGGQGNEQFF
>TRBV3-1|TRBJ1-1|NA|NA
TGTGCCAGCAGCCAAGGGACCTCGGTAGCTTTCTTT
CASSQGTSVAFF
>TRBV2|TRBJ1-4|NA|NA
TGTGCCAGCGATACTAATGAAAAACTGTTTTTT
CASDTNEKLFF
>TRBV20-1|TRBJ1-4|NA|NA
TGCAGTGCTAGCACGGGGGAGAATGAAAAACTGTTTTTT
CSASTGENEKLFF
>TRBV5-1|TRBJ1-6|NA|NA
TGCGCCAGCAGCTTGTGGGAAGCCTATAATTCACCCCTCCACTTT
CASSLWEAYNSPLHF